A single sample is the source of the 27 T cell receptor beta chains below, sequenced in a study of shared clonotypes between healthy human individuals. The data were produced by immunoSEQ multiplex PCR, yet TCRdb's version contains in-frame clones alone and is incomplete. The sample comprises some 2.3 million clones, over 90% of which are singletons, and 0.35% to 0.5% rests with the top ten. The specimen sequenced was naive CD4+ T cells from PBMCs. Subset described: CD45RA+ positively selected. These receptor sequences come from a man between 18 and 29 years old in good health. Some clones in this sample may be carry-over from other donors' samples.

V and J are TRBV5-1 and TRBJ1-4, with no clear D. V was clipped by 1 base and J by 5 bases, with 9 bases between them. This CDR3 is 14 amino acids long. Germline V gives CDR1 SGHRS, CDR2 YFSETQ. The CDR3 DNA follows: TGCGCCAGCAGCTTGATCCCGGGGAATGAAAAACTGTTTTTT. Its translation: CASSLIPGNEKLFF. The entire variable domain, with the rest obtained from reference TRBV5-1 and TRBJ1-4, is as follows: KAGVTQTPRYLIKTRGQQVTLSCSPISGHRSVSWYQQTPGQGLQFLFEYFSETQRNKGNFPGRFSGRQFSNSRSEMNVSTLELGDSALYLCASSLIPGNEKLFFGSGTQLSVL.

The chain has TRBV19 and TRBJ2-3, with D possibly being TRBD1 or TRBD2 (5 bases each). V lost 6 bases and J lost 1, with 20 bases in between. The CDR3 length is 17 residues. Germline lookup yields CDR1 LNHDA and CDR2 SQIVND (reference sequence). DNA of the CDR3: TGTGCCAGTAGGCGACTCGGGACGGCTGCTGGCACAGATACGCAGTATTTT. It specifies CASRRLGTAAGTDTQYF.

The chain carries TRBV28 and TRBJ1-5; 12 bases match TRBD1. Germline CDR1 reads MDHEN; CDR2 reads SYDVKM. The J segment lost 11 bases and the V segment lost 7 bases, leaving 15 bases of the junction unmatched. CDR3 size: 16 residues. The CDR3 DNA reads TGTGCCAGCAAACCTACCGGGACAGGGGGCTGGGCGGCCCAGCATTTT. Encoded protein: CASKPTGTGGWAAQHF.

The genes are TRBV5-4 and TRBJ1-2; D not resolved. Looked up from germline, CDR1 is SGHNT and CDR2 is YYREEE (reference sequence). The CDR3 contains 13 residues. V was clipped by 1 base and J by 8 bases, with 12 bases between them. In nucleotides, the CDR3 is TGTGCCAGCAGCTTGCTTTTGGGTAACGGCTACACCTTC. The encoded protein is CASSLLLGNGYTF.

This sequence joins TRBV9 and TRBJ2-3, with 8 bases aligning to TRBD2. Germline CDR1 is SGDLS and CDR2 is YYNGEE. CDR3 length: 16 amino acids. V dropped 6 bases and J dropped 0; count of bases not matched to a gene: 9. The CDR3 region is CASTKAASGSTDTQYF. The CDR3 DNA sequence: TGTGCCAGCACCAAGGCCGCTAGCGGGAGCACAGATACGCAGTATTTT. Full variable domain (outside the CDR3, taken from reference TRBV9 and TRBJ2-3): DSGVTQTPKHLITATGQRVTLRCSPRSGDLSVYWYQQSLDQGLQFLIQYYNGEERAKGNILERFSAQQFPDLHSELNLSSLELGDSALYFCASTKAASGSTDTQYFGPGTRLTVL.

This clone was detected only once. The J gene is TRBJ1-1, the V gene TRBV4-1, with D unclear. CDR1 is MGHRA, CDR2 YSYEKL, per germline. The CDR3 length is 13 residues. Trimming shortened V by 4 bases and J by 1 base, and 7 bases separated the two germline ends. The CDR3 bases are TGCGCCAGCAGCCGCGGAGCGAACACTGAAGCTTTCTTT. This encodes CASSRGANTEAFF.

V and J are TRBV28 and TRBJ2-1, with unresolved D. Germline CDR1 MDHEN, CDR2 SYDVKM. The V end was cut by 7 bases, the J end by 7 bases, with 11 bases between. The CDR3 length is 12 residues. The CDR3 DNA follows: TGTGCCAGCACCCAAAAATTAAATGAGCAGTTCTTC. It codes for CASTQKLNEQFF.

The chain combines TRBV30 with TRBJ2-7, with 7 bases aligning to TRBD1. From germline, CDR1 is GTSNPN and CDR2 SVGIG (reference sequence). There are 13 residues in the CDR3. V shed 2 bases, J shed 2 bases, and the junction held 3 bases outside the gene matches. The chain's CDR3 is CAWSTGTAYEQYF. The CDR3 bases are TGTGCCTGGAGTACCGGGACAGCCTACGAGCAGTACTTC.

The chain joins TRBV4-1 to TRBJ1-2, with D hard to call. CDR1 is MGHRA, CDR2 YSYEKL, per germline. CDR3 length: 17 residues. Trimming left V 3 bases short and J 6 bases short, with 23 bases between. DNA of the CDR3: TGCGCCAGCAGCCACCTCCTCGATCGGCTCAAAACGCATGGCTACACCTTC. Its protein product is CASSHLLDRLKTHGYTF.

The chain combines TRBV7-3 with TRBJ2-6; 7 bases fit TRBD1. Germline lookup yields CDR1 SGHTA and CDR2 FQGTGA. CDR3 length: 15 amino acids. The junction had 3 bases not matched to a gene; V was cut back by 5 bases and J by 2 bases. The CDR3 coding sequence is TGTGCCAGCAGCGTGACAGGGCCTGGGGCCAACGTCCTGACTTTC. This codes for CASSVTGPGANVLTF.

This chain links TRBV6-5 with TRBJ1-2, with D maybe TRBD1 (5 bases). The CDR3 has 16 residues. Trimming removed 0 bases from V and 3 bases from J, with 14 bases in between. Germline V CDR1 and CDR2: MNHEY, SVGAGI. CDR3 region: CASSYSSRVGDYGYTF. The DNA for the CDR3 is TGTGCCAGCAGTTACTCGAGCAGGGTCGGTGACTATGGCTACACCTTC.

This clone was seen just once. This chain uses TRBV7-2 with TRBJ1-4, with D maybe TRBD1 (6 bases). The CDR3 loop spans 14 amino acids. Per the germline V gene, CDR1 is SGHTA and CDR2 is FQGNSA. V lost 5 bases and J 5 bases, leaving 12 bases between the germline ends. For the CDR3, the DNA is TGTGCCAGCAGCCCCCGGACAGCAAATGAAAAACTGTTTTTT. Amino acid sequence: CASSPRTANEKLFF.

This clone was picked up one time. Different DNA sequences within this sample yield the same CDR3. The chain combines TRBV5-6 with TRBJ2-3; D remains ambiguous. Trimming left V 3 bases short and J 3 bases short, with 5 bases between. The CDR3 covers 12 residues. Germline CDR1 reads SGHDT; CDR2 reads YYEEEE. The CDR3 bases are TGTGCCAGCAGCTGGGGTACAGATACGCAGTATTTT. Protein product: CASSWGTDTQYF.

The gene calls are TRBV2 and TRBJ2-7, with 8 bases matching TRBD1. The CDR3 has 13 amino acids. Losses at the gene ends were 6 bases for V and 3 bases for J; bases not matched to a gene: 4. CDR1 and CDR2 from the germline V gene are SNHLY and FYNNEI. The CDR3 here is CASSPQGGYEQYF. In DNA form, the CDR3 reads TGTGCCAGCAGCCCACAGGGGGGCTACGAGCAGTACTTC.

J is TRBJ2-7 and V is TRBV6-5, with TRBD2 matching 7 bases. V dropped 5 bases and J dropped 3; count of bases not matched to a gene: 10. Germline V lookup: CDR1 MNHEY, CDR2 SVGAGI. The CDR3 extends over 15 amino acids. CDR3 residues: CASSPPGGAFYEQYF. CDR3 DNA: TGTGCCAGCAGTCCTCCGGGGGGAGCCTTCTACGAGCAGTACTTC.

This clone was found once. This chain joins TRBV4-2 and TRBJ2-5; 7 bases fit TRBD2. The germline V gene encodes CDR1 LGHNA and CDR2 YNFKEQ. The CDR3 length is 15 residues. The trim removed 0 bases at V and 4 bases at J, leaving 5 bases unmatched. The CDR3 nucleotides are TGTGCCAGCAGCCAAGAAGAATTAGCGGGAGAGACCCAGTACTTC. Encoded protein: CASSQEELAGETQYF.

This clone was observed once. CDR3 region: CASSTAGTRGGEQYF. CDR3 nucleotides: TGCGCCAGCAGCACCGCAGGGACTAGGGGTGGCGAGCAGTACTTC. The chain has TRBV5-1 and TRBJ2-7; 8 bases fit TRBD2. The V and J ends lost 4 bases and 6 bases, in that order; junction bases with no gene match: 12. The CDR3 is 15 residues long. Germline V gene data show CDR1 as SGHRS and CDR2 as YFSETQ.

This rearrangement joins TRBV28 to TRBJ2-2; tentatively, D is TRBD1 (6 bases). The CDR3 totals 17 residues. CDR1 is MDHEN and CDR2 is SYDVKM in the germline V gene. The ends were cut back, 6 bases at V and 0 bases at J, with 17 bases in the middle. The CDR3 reads CASRFPTGQTNTGELFF. In DNA form, the CDR3 reads TGTGCCAGCAGATTCCCGACTGGACAGACGAACACCGGGGAGCTGTTTTTT.

The V call is TRBV19, the J call TRBJ2-2, with 9 bases matching TRBD2. After removal of 11 bases from V and 0 bases from J, the junction contained 13 bases not matched to a gene. Germline CDR1 is LNHDA and CDR2 is SQIVND (reference sequence). The CDR3 totals 17 residues. This chain's CDR3 is CACGRREGQTNTGELFF. CDR3 in DNA: TGTGCCTGCGGGCGGCGGGAGGGCCAGACGAACACCGGGGAGCTGTTTTTT.

This clone was recorded once. The chain is built from TRBV21-1 and TRBJ2-3; the table's TRBD2 call for D was not verified on the DNA. TRBV21-1 is a pseudogene segment. The CDR3 runs to 15 residues. The CDR3 DNA reads as TGTGCCAGCAGCAAAGCGCGGGAGTGGGTTAATACGCAGTATTTT. Its protein is CASSKAREWVNTQYF.

The rearrangement uses TRBV7-2 and TRBJ2-1; D possibly corresponds to TRBD2 (5 bases). The V gene's germline CDR1 is SGHTA and CDR2 FQGNSA. V was clipped by 2 bases and J by 6 bases, with 8 bases between them. There are 13 residues in the CDR3. DNA of the CDR3: TGTGCCAGCAGCTTATCGCGGGTCAATGAGCAGTTCTTC. Its protein product is CASSLSRVNEQFF. The complete variable domain, with remaining parts taken from reference TRBV7-2 and TRBJ2-1, reads GAGVSQSPSNKVTEKGKDVELRCDPISGHTALYWYRQSLGQGLEFLIYFQGNSAPDKSGLPSDRFSAERTGGSVSTLTIQRTQQEDSAVYLCASSLSRVNEQFFGPGTRLTVL.

The chain links TRBV18 to TRBJ2-7, with 7 bases that match TRBD1. Germline lookup yields CDR1 KGHSH and CDR2 LQKENI. The CDR3 has 14 residues. The V and J ends lost 1 base and 5 bases, in that order; junction bases with no gene match: 5. CDR3 sequence reads: CASSPRQGRDEQYF. The CDR3 coding sequence is TGTGCCAGCTCACCACGACAGGGAAGGGACGAGCAGTACTTC.

In its sample, this clone was seen once. The chain is built from TRBV2 and TRBJ2-6; 8 bases align to TRBD1. CDR1 is SNHLY, CDR2 FYNNEI, per germline. The CDR3 covers 18 residues. Trimming removed 1 base from V and 0 bases from J; junction bases left unmatched: 5. This CDR3 is CASSEDPGQASGANVLTF. For the CDR3, the DNA is TGTGCCAGCAGTGAAGACCCGGGACAGGCCTCTGGGGCCAACGTCCTGACTTTC.

The chain combines TRBV6-5 with TRBJ1-2, with D perhaps matching TRBD1 (6 bases). The ends were cut back, 0 bases at V and 3 bases at J, with 14 bases in the middle. Looked up from germline, CDR1 is MNHEY and CDR2 is SVGAGI. This CDR3 is built from 16 residues. The CDR3 bases are TGTGCCAGCAGTTACTCTCAGGGGCTGTCGTACTATGGCTACACCTTC. This sequence encodes CASSYSQGLSYYGYTF.

The genes are TRBV6-1 and TRBJ2-1; no reliable D call. Germline CDR1 MNHNS, CDR2 SASEGT. The CDR3 sequence is 16 residues long. Trimming stripped 0 bases from V and 0 bases from J, with 9 bases between. The CDR3 here is CASSEARRSSYNEQFF. CDR3 DNA sequence: TGTGCCAGCAGTGAAGCCAGGCGCAGCTCCTACAATGAGCAGTTCTTC.

The genes are TRBV18 and TRBJ1-2; unclear D gene. Germline CDR1 KGHSH, CDR2 LQKENI. Deletions cut 3 bases from V and 3 bases from J, with 11 bases between. The CDR3 runs 14 residues. CDR3 nucleotide sequence: TGTGCCAGCTCACCGAGTGGCGGAGACTATGGCTACACCTTC. It is translated as CASSPSGGDYGYTF.

This clone appeared a single time. The V and J genes are TRBV28 and TRBJ2-1, with 12 positions matching TRBD2. This CDR3 has 15 residues. Germline lookup yields CDR1 MDHEN and CDR2 SYDVKM. V gave up 2 bases and J gave up 8 bases; unmatched junction bases: 4. The CDR3, as DNA: TGTGCCAGCAGTTTAGCTCTAGCGGGAGGGCATGAGCAGTTCTTC. This codes for CASSLALAGGHEQFF. Supplemented by reference TRBV28 and TRBJ2-1, the full variable domain reads DVKVTQSSRYLVKRTGEKVFLECVQDMDHENMFWYRQDPGLGLRLIYFSYDVKMKEKGDIPEGYSVSREKKERFSLILESASTNQTSMYLCASSLALAGGHEQFFGPGTRLTVL.